Below, 31 T cell receptor beta chains from the same sample are listed, as sequenced in a study of cytomegalovirus exposure and HLA in healthy donors. The PCR used 60 Vbeta and 13 Jbeta primers. Assay used: immunoSEQ multiplex PCR; TCRdb lists only in-frame clones, some missing. The profile shows 200,000 to 250,000 clones, roughly 70% of them singletons. Sequenced material: PBMCs. The receptors stem from a woman aged 25-40 years in good health and CMV-seronegative.

This clone was recorded a few times. The J gene is TRBJ2-1, the V gene TRBV5-4; tentative D call: TRBD1 (7 bases). V was shortened by 4 bases and J by 9 bases, with 14 bases between the two germline ends. The CDR3 is 13 amino acids. CDR1 and CDR2 (germline): SGHNT, YYREEE (reference sequence). CDR3 coding DNA: TGTGCCAGCAGCCCAGGGGGGCCCGGTGAGCAGTTCTTC. Its translation: CASSPGGPGEQFF. Complete variable domain (other parts from reference TRBV5-4 and TRBJ2-1): ETGVTQSPTHLIKTRGQQVTLRCSSQSGHNTVSWYQQALGQGPQFIFQYYREEENGRGNFPPRFSGLQFPNYSSELNVNALELDDSALYLCASSPGGPGEQFFGPGTRLTVL.

This clone was picked up a small number of times. The genes are TRBV5-4 and TRBJ2-1, with 11 positions matching TRBD2. The CDR3 loop spans 15 amino acids. Germline V gene sequence: CDR1 SGHNT, CDR2 YYREEE (reference sequence). V lost 6 bases to trimming and J lost 7 bases; unmatched junction nucleotides: 9. CDR3 DNA: TGTGCCAGCAAGACTAGCGGGATGTCCGCGAATGAGCAGTTCTTC. Translating gives CASKTSGMSANEQFF.

This clone turned up a few times. This chain joins TRBV4-1 and TRBJ1-2; D ambiguous. Trimming removed 1 base from V and 6 bases from J, with 15 bases in between. The CDR3 is 15 amino acids. Germline V CDR1 and CDR2: MGHRA, YSYEKL. CDR3 nucleotides: TGCGCCAGCAGCCAAGGAAACGACAACAACCATGGCTACACCTTC. Encoded protein: CASSQGNDNNHGYTF.

The chain uses TRBV11-2 and TRBJ2-6; D call uncertain. CDR1 is SGHAT and CDR2 is FQNNGV in the germline V gene. The V and J ends lost 3 bases and 4 bases respectively, with 13 bases between them. The CDR3 consists of 16 residues. DNA for the CDR3: TGTGCCAGCAGCTTTATTGGAGTTCCCGGGGCCAACGTCCTGACTTTC. Encoded protein: CASSFIGVPGANVLTF.

V and J are TRBV6-5 and TRBJ1-1; no definite D call. CDR1 and CDR2 (germline): MNHEY, SVGAGI. The CDR3 is 13 residues long. The ends were cut back, 7 bases at V and 5 bases at J, with 14 bases in the middle. The CDR3 DNA follows: TGTGCCAGCAATTCGTTCCGAGGAACTGAAGCTTTCTTT. Translated, it gives CASNSFRGTEAFF.

In its sample, this clone was seen once. The germline gene is not matched at one end of the junction; a read error may be the cause. The chain has TRBV6-6 and TRBJ1-1; D remains ambiguous. The CDR3 loop spans 15 amino acids. Per germline, CDR1 MNHNY and CDR2 SVGAGI (reference sequence). CDR3 DNA: TGTGCCAGCAGTCCTAGAGTATACACGAACATTGAAGCTTTCTTT. It codes for CASSPRVYTNIEAFF.

The chain couples TRBV11-2 to TRBJ2-2; D is unresolved. The V end lost 1 base, the J end lost 5 bases, and 5 bases lay between the germline ends. From germline, CDR1 is SGHAT and CDR2 FQNNGV. The CDR3 runs to 13 residues. The CDR3 sequence: CASSLATTGELFF. The CDR3 DNA is TGTGCCAGCAGCTTAGCCACTACCGGGGAGCTGTTTTTT. The full variable domain, with the rest looked up from reference TRBV11-2 and TRBJ2-2, is EAGVAQSPRYKIIEKRQSVAFWCNPISGHATLYWYQQILGQGPKLLIQFQNNGVVDDSQLPKDRFSAERLKGVDSTLKIQPAKLEDSAVYLCASSLATTGELFFGEGSRLTVL.

The CDR3 nucleotides are TGTGCCAGCAGCTTACAGGGCTCCTACGAGCAGTACTTC. This translates into CASSLQGSYEQYF. This chain links TRBV13 with TRBJ2-7; a possible D gene is TRBD1 (5 bases). This CDR3 has 13 residues. Germline CDR1 is PRHDT and CDR2 is FYEKMQ (reference sequence). The V gene lost 2 bases and the J gene lost 0 bases, with 5 bases spanning the gap.

The chain combines TRBV9 with TRBJ1-1; TRBD1 matches at 7 bases. The V gene end was trimmed by 3 bases and the J gene end by 5 bases; junction bases not matched to a gene: 4. This CDR3 region has 13 residues. From germline, CDR1 is SGDLS and CDR2 YYNGEE. The CDR3 is CASSGQGITEAFF. CDR3 bases: TGTGCCAGCAGCGGACAGGGTATAACTGAAGCTTTCTTT.

The chain is built from TRBV6-5 and TRBJ1-5, with 7 bases that match TRBD1. The length of the CDR3 is 15 residues. V gave up 5 bases and J gave up 0 bases; unmatched junction bases: 4. Germline V lookup: CDR1 MNHEY, CDR2 SVGAGI. In DNA form, the CDR3 reads TGTGCCAGCAGTCCAGGGGGGAATAGCAATCAGCCCCAGCATTTT. It translates to CASSPGGNSNQPQHF.

V is TRBV19 and J is TRBJ2-7; 12 bases align to TRBD2. Trimming took 5 bases from V and 2 from J; bases not matched to a gene: 4. Germline CDR1 and CDR2: LNHDA and SQIVND (reference sequence). This CDR3 has 15 amino acids. For the CDR3, the DNA is TGTGCCAGTAGTCTGACTAGCGGGGGCCCCTACGAGCAGTACTTC. Translation: CASSLTSGGPYEQYF. The full variable domain, its missing parts supplied by reference TRBV19 and TRBJ2-7, is DGGITQSPKYLFRKEGQNVTLSCEQNLNHDAMYWYRQDPGQGLRLIYYSQIVNDFQKGDIAEGYSVSREKKESFPLTVTSAQKNPTAFYLCASSLTSGGPYEQYFGPGTRLTVT.

The J gene is TRBJ2-7, the V gene TRBV7-9, with D possibly TRBD1 on 5 matching bases. Looked up from germline, CDR1 is SEHNR and CDR2 is FQNEAQ (reference sequence). V lost 3 bases and J lost 1, with 13 bases in between. CDR3 length equals 15 residues. The CDR3 protein is CASSFWGSSSYEQYF. The DNA of the CDR3 is TGTGCCAGCAGCTTCTGGGGCAGTTCGTCCTACGAGCAGTACTTC.

The rearrangement uses TRBV11-2 and TRBJ1-1; D ambiguous. The CDR3 is 14 residues long. The ends were cut back, 5 bases at V and 0 bases at J, with 10 bases in the middle. Germline values: CDR1 SGHAT, CDR2 FQNNGV. CDR3 in amino acids: CASSALSLNTEAFF. In DNA, the CDR3 is TGTGCCAGCAGCGCGCTCTCACTGAACACTGAAGCTTTCTTT. The full variable domain, with the rest looked up from reference TRBV11-2 and TRBJ1-1, is EAGVAQSPRYKIIEKRQSVAFWCNPISGHATLYWYQQILGQGPKLLIQFQNNGVVDDSQLPKDRFSAERLKGVDSTLKIQPAKLEDSAVYLCASSALSLNTEAFFGQGTRLTVV.

This clone was counted only a few times. This rearrangement joins TRBV29-1 to TRBJ2-2, with a weak D call TRBD1 (5 bases). The germline gives CDR1 SQVTM, CDR2 ANQGSEA. The length of the CDR3 is 12 residues. Between the trimmed V and J ends, which lost 6 bases and 1 base, there was a span of 6 bases. CDR3 protein: CSVDRNTGELFF. Here the CDR3 DNA reads TGCAGCGTCGACAGGAACACCGGGGAGCTGTTTTTT.

The V and J genes are TRBV30 and TRBJ1-1, with 9 bases identical to TRBD1. From germline, CDR1 is GTSNPN and CDR2 SVGIG (reference sequence). V dropped 1 base and J dropped 4; count of bases not matched to a gene: 7. The CDR3 length is 15 residues. CDR3 sequence (DNA): TGTGCCTGGAGTGGCAGGACAGGGGTTGGCACTGAAGCTTTCTTT. It is translated as CAWSGRTGVGTEAFF.

The V call is TRBV6-1, the J call TRBJ1-3, with D hard to call. CDR1 and CDR2 (germline): MNHNS, SASEGT. This CDR3 has 15 residues. V was clipped by 5 bases and J by 0 bases, with 11 bases between them. The CDR3 region has the DNA TGTGCCAGCAGTATGAACACAGTCTCTGGAAACACCATATATTTT. Translating it yields CASSMNTVSGNTIYF.

This chain links TRBV19 with TRBJ1-6, with 7 bases fitting TRBD1. In germline, CDR1 is LNHDA, CDR2 SQIVND (reference sequence). The junction had 10 bases not matched to a gene; V was cut back by 5 bases and J by 3 bases. This CDR3 contains 17 residues. The CDR3, as DNA: TGTGCCAGTAGTGTCAGCCCGCGGACAGGCTATAATTCACCCCTCCACTTT. Encoded protein: CASSVSPRTGYNSPLHF.

The chain couples TRBV7-2 to TRBJ2-1; TRBD2 agrees at 8 bases. The CDR3 has 16 amino acids. V shed 5 bases, J shed 1 base, and the junction held 7 bases outside the gene matches. The V gene's germline CDR1 is SGHTA and CDR2 FQGNSA. For the CDR3, the DNA is TGTGCCAGCAGCCCACTCGCGGGAGGATCCTACAATGAGCAGTTCTTC. This sequence encodes CASSPLAGGSYNEQFF.

The J gene is TRBJ2-3, the V gene TRBV9; no definite D call. This CDR3 has 14 amino acids. V was clipped by 0 bases and J by 0 bases, with 5 bases between them. Germline V CDR1 and CDR2: SGDLS, YYNGEE. CDR3 nucleotide sequence: TGTGCCAGCAGCGTAGACTCAAGCACAGATACGCAGTATTTT. It codes for CASSVDSSTDTQYF. Together with reference TRBV9 and TRBJ2-3, the CDR3 gives the full variable domain: DSGVTQTPKHLITATGQRVTLRCSPRSGDLSVYWYQQSLDQGLQFLIQYYNGEERAKGNILERFSAQQFPDLHSELNLSSLELGDSALYFCASSVDSSTDTQYFGPGTRLTVL.

To note about this clone: This specimen includes other DNA sequences encoding the same CDR3. The chain employs TRBV10-1 and TRBJ2-2; D may be TRBD1 (6 bases). There are 14 residues in the CDR3. CDR1 is WNHNN and CDR2 is SYGVQD in the germline V gene (reference sequence). V was cut by 2 bases and J by 9 bases, with 13 bases left in between. The CDR3 DNA sequence: TGCGCCAGCAGTGAGGCGGGCAGGGGCAGGGAGCTGTTTTTT. Translated, it gives CASSEAGRGRELFF.

V and J are TRBV7-3 and TRBJ2-1; 7 bases fit TRBD1. The CDR3 runs to 14 residues. Germline V lookup: CDR1 SGHTA, CDR2 FQGTGA. The V gene end was trimmed by 2 bases and the J gene end by 8 bases; junction bases not matched to a gene: 6. The CDR3 bases are TGTGCCAGCAGCTTATCCCCCCAGGGGGATGAGCAGTTCTTC. This translates into CASSLSPQGDEQFF.

This clone appeared a few times. V is TRBV7-8 and J is TRBJ1-6, with TRBD1 matching over 7 bases. The germline gives CDR1 SGHVS, CDR2 FQNEAQ. The CDR3 consists of 15 residues. V was pared by 3 bases and J by 10 bases, with 9 bases of the junction left unmatched. CDR3 sequence (DNA): TGTGCCAGCAGCTTGAACAGGGGCGGCGAATCACCCCTCCACTTT. The encoded protein is CASSLNRGGESPLHF.

The chain recombines TRBV5-1 with TRBJ1-4; TRBD1 matches 7 bases. The germline V gene encodes CDR1 SGHRS and CDR2 YFSETQ. The CDR3 spans 17 residues. Trimming removed 1 base from V and 0 bases from J; junction bases left unmatched: 6. The DNA of the CDR3 is TGCGCCAGCAGCTTGACGACAGGGCCCGCAACTAATGAAAAACTGTTTTTT. Its translation is CASSLTTGPATNEKLFF.

The genes are TRBV18 and TRBJ2-5, with TRBD1 identical over 7 bases. The junction had 6 bases not matched to a gene; V was cut back by 3 bases and J by 2 bases. CDR1 KGHSH and CDR2 LQKENI come from the germline V gene. CDR3 length: 15 amino acids. The CDR3 spells CASSPRQGIQETQYF. The CDR3 nucleotides are TGTGCCAGCTCACCTCGACAGGGAATACAAGAGACCCAGTACTTC.

Only one count was recorded for this clone. This chain uses TRBV4-1 with TRBJ2-1; 9 nucleotides align to TRBD2. The CDR3 runs to 16 residues. V shed 4 bases and J 5 bases; nucleotides not matched to a gene: 9. The germline CDR1 and CDR2 sequences are MGHRA and YSYEKL. The CDR3 region has the DNA TGCGCCAGCAGCCCCAAAAACAGCGGGGGGAACAATGAGCAGTTCTTC. Translation gives CASSPKNSGGNNEQFF.

The chain combines TRBV13 with TRBJ2-2; TRBD2 matches 13 bases. Germline lookup yields CDR1 PRHDT and CDR2 FYEKMQ (reference sequence). V was clipped by 4 bases and J by 7 bases; unmatched bases: 15. The CDR3 has 19 residues. CDR3 loop: CASSSQPGLAGINYGELFF. The CDR3 DNA is TGTGCCAGCAGCTCGCAACCGGGACTAGCGGGGATAAACTACGGGGAGCTGTTTTTT.

This clone appeared a few times. DNA for the CDR3: TGTGCCAGCAGCGGAGGCGGACAGGATCCCACCTACGAGCAGTACTTC. It encodes CASSGGGQDPTYEQYF. The rearrangement uses TRBV9 and TRBJ2-7; TRBD1 aligns across 7 bases. The germline V gene has CDR1 SGDLS and CDR2 YYNGEE. The CDR3 is 16 residues long. V gave up 3 bases and J gave up 2 bases; unmatched junction bases: 11.

This chain connects TRBV19 to TRBJ1-2, with D possibly being TRBD1 (5 bases). V dropped 8 bases and J dropped 4 bases, with 14 bases sitting between them. The CDR3 runs 13 residues. Germline V CDR1 and CDR2: LNHDA, SQIVND (reference sequence). The CDR3 DNA follows: TGTGCCAGTTTCTGGGGCGTCGGCTATGGCTACACCTTC. This encodes CASFWGVGYGYTF.

Only a few counts were recorded for this clone. The gene calls are TRBV5-5 and TRBJ1-1; the match to TRBD1 covers 7 bases. Germline loops: CDR1 SGHKS, CDR2 YYEKEE (reference sequence). CDR3 length: 14 amino acids. J was trimmed by 0 bases and V by 4 bases; bases with no gene match: 3. CDR3 amino acids: CASSPGTVNTEAFF. DNA for the CDR3: TGTGCCAGCAGCCCTGGGACAGTGAACACTGAAGCTTTCTTT.

This clone was seen more than once but under ten times. The chain combines TRBV5-4 with TRBJ2-5, with D possibly being TRBD1 (5 bases). Germline values: CDR1 SGHNT, CDR2 YYREEE (reference sequence). Trimming pared 5 bases from V and 0 bases from J, leaving 11 bases between. The CDR3 spans 14 residues. CDR3 nucleotide sequence: TGTGCCAGCAGGCTCGACAGTAACCAAGAGACCCAGTACTTC. Its protein is CASRLDSNQETQYF. The full variable domain, in which reference TRBV5-4 and TRBJ2-5 provide the parts outside the CDR3, is ETGVTQSPTHLIKTRGQQVTLRCSSQSGHNTVSWYQQALGQGPQFIFQYYREEENGRGNFPPRFSGLQFPNYSSELNVNALELDDSALYLCASRLDSNQETQYFGPGTRLLVL.

This chain links TRBV5-5 with TRBJ2-7, with 12 bases matching TRBD2. J lost 5 bases, V lost 1 base, and 10 bases had no gene match. CDR3 length: 17 residues. The germline gives CDR1 SGHKS, CDR2 YYEKEE (reference sequence). The CDR3 nucleotides are TGTGCCAGCAGCTTGTATCTAGCGGGAGGGTTGGTAGACGAGCAGTACTTC. Encoded protein: CASSLYLAGGLVDEQYF.